This TCR beta chain was identified during a study of blood T cell repertoires in COVID-19. The protocol was immunoSEQ multiplex PCR, while the TCRdb copy is restricted to in-frame clones and leaves out a portion. Among roughly 200,000 clones listed, less than 95% were seen once. This CDR3 is built from 16 residues. The V gene lost 2 bases and the J gene lost 1 base, with 12 bases spanning the gap. Germline assignment: CDR1 KGHDR and CDR2 SFDVKD. Source material: peripheral blood. The sequence derives from a man aged 25-45 years with COVID-19, enrolled during active disease. The chain couples TRBV24-1 to TRBJ2-3, with a weak D call TRBD2 (7 bases). CDR3 nucleotides: TGTGCCACCAGTGATTGGGGGGGCCGTGGCACAGATACGCAGTATTTT. Protein: CATSDWGGRGTDTQYF.